This TCR beta chain derives from a study of radiation and T cells in renal cell carcinoma (TCRdb year 2020). In the study overall: In total, roughly 53 samples underwent TCR beta sequencing: 25 or so tumors plus 27 peripheral blood samples. The final blood draw was performed at 4 weeks after radiation, at the same time as nephrectomy. A total of 4,016,671 unique CDR3 nucleotide sequences, encoding roughly 3,000,000 unique CDR3 amino acid sequences, were found across all 50 or so samples. Overall results and qualifications from the work: Effects of radiation dose or scheduling on the TCR repertoire could not be addressed with the single-armed trial design. Dynamics of the blood repertoire were not tracked past 4 weeks after treatment. An increase in top tumor clonotypes in blood was observed from baseline to 2 weeks post-radiation, followed by contraction by 4 weeks, which was taken to suggest transient expansion of tumor-resident clones. Because no pretreatment tumor biopsies were available, whether clonotypes were present in the tumor at baseline could not be determined.

Following the manufacturer's recommendations, the immunoSEQ kit was used to generate TCR beta libraries from genomic DNA. To prepare libraries, a first multiplex PCR with proprietary primers was run, followed by a second PCR that added unique barcodes, and a bead cleanup was done after each round. Each sample batch included a kit-provided positive control reaction and a negative control reaction. The final libraries were assessed on an Agilent 4200 TapeStation D1000 ScreenTape, pooled by volume, and quantified by qPCR. Sequencing was performed on an Illumina NextSeq500 using a MidOutput 150-cycle cartridge, with 156 Read1 cycles, 15 Index1 cycles, and the kit custom primers. The pooled library was loaded at roughly 1 pM with an approximately 20% PhiX control spike-in. The original methods were these. Vendor-processed data were analyzed in R, with a clonotype defined as all T cells sharing the same CDR3 nucleotide sequence. In the clone abundance analyses, frequencies in each sample were normalized to that sample's 10,000 most abundant clones. Before analysis, public T cell clones were removed, and these numbered fewer than five per sample on average. Tumor-enriched clonotypes and baseline blood-enriched clonotypes were defined as those with an abundance difference of at least 32-fold between compartments. A beta-binomial differential abundance model was used to identify clonotypes that expanded or contracted between blood time points. Tumor-blood repertoire similarity was measured with the Baroni-Urbani and Buser coefficient, and groups were compared using two-tailed Wilcoxon tests in R. TCRdb took over this immuneACCESS table, retaining in-frame rearrangements with V and J assigned. Such tables are incomplete; in checked studies, under half of the missing clones stem from an unresolved V gene, and the remainder is unexplained. Clonal size and the V and J genes are those of that table, whereas D and trimming came from the DNA. The sample table contains over 90,000 clones; only one count was recorded for around 84% of them. Approximately 7.3% of the sample rests with the top ten.

This specimen's time point label, interpreted: blood 4 weeks post-SBRT, at nephrectomy. What this sample's treatment or condition label stands for: 15 Gy SBRT to primary tumor, nephrectomy 4 weeks later. Samples were obtained from a clinical trial, in which 15 Gy stereotactic body radiation therapy was delivered to primary renal cell carcinomas and nephrectomy was performed 4 weeks later. To track tumor-enriched clonotypes, serial peripheral blood was sampled from radiation-treated patients at baseline and at 2 weeks and 4 weeks after SBRT. Every patient had renal cell carcinoma of clear cell pathology. Genomic DNA for TCR sequencing was prepared using the QIAamp DNA Blood Mini Kit (Qiagen). The analyses included only samples that passed all quality control checks. On this clone: No antigen is known for it. Per-base qualities were not stored, and no clone one base away is much larger.

The germline V gene (reference sequence) supplies CDR1 GTSNPN and CDR2 SVGIG. The CDR3 starts with the cysteine, ends with the phenylalanine, and has 12 residues. Only the CDR3 DNA stays, 36 bases, in frame from base 1. V drops 1 base and J drops 6 bases, leaving 7 bases in between. This receptor chain uses TRBV30 and TRBJ2-1; the D gene lacks a confident call. This sample comprised blood, obtained from a patient whose treatment included radiotherapy and nephrectomy. This clonotype was sampled from a man aged 60 to 75 with renal cell carcinoma. At the DNA level, the sequence is TGTGCCTGGAGTGGTCAGAGCAATGAGCAGTTCTTC. Protein translation: CAWSGQSNEQFF.